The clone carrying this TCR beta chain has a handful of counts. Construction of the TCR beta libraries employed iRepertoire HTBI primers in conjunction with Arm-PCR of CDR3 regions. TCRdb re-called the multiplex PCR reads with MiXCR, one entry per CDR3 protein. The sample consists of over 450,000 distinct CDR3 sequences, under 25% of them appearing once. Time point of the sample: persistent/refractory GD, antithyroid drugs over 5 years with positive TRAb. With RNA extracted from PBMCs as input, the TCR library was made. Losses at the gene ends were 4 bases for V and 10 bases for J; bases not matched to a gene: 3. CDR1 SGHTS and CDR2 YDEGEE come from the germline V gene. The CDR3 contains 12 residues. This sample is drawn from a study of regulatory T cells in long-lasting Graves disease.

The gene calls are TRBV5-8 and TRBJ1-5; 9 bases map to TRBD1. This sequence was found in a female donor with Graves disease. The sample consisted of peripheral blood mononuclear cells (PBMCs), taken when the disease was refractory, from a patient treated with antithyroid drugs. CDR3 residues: CASSPGQGPQHF. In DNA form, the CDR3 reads TGTGCCAGCAGCCCGGGACAGGGCCCCCAGCATTTT.